Each of the 29 T cell receptor beta chains below was sequenced from the same sample in a study of cytomegalovirus exposure and HLA in healthy donors. PCR was performed using 60 Vbeta and 13 Jbeta primers. The table came from immunoSEQ multiplex PCR; TCRdb's copy has only in-frame clones and leaves some out. The sample data list roughly 34,000 clones. Sequencing was performed on PBMCs. These receptors all come from a man aged 35-49 years in good health and CMV-seronegative.

The CDR3 here is CASSHILTGTEAFF. The CDR3, as DNA: TGTGCCAGCAGCCATATCTTGACAGGCACTGAAGCTTTCTTT. This chain links TRBV4-2 with TRBJ1-1; D may be TRBD1 (6 bases). CDR3 size: 14 residues. V dropped 3 bases and J dropped 4 bases, with 12 bases sitting between them. CDR1 is LGHNA and CDR2 is YNFKEQ in the germline V gene.

The rearrangement joins TRBV5-5 to TRBJ1-2, with 9 bases lining up with TRBD1. There are 15 residues in the CDR3. V shed 2 bases, J shed 2 bases, and the junction held 4 bases outside the gene matches. Germline V CDR1 and CDR2: SGHKS, YYEKEE (reference sequence). CDR3 bases: TGTGCCAGCAGCTTTGGACAGGGGCCAAACTATGGCTACACCTTC. Encoded protein: CASSFGQGPNYGYTF.

The rearrangement joins TRBV5-8 to TRBJ1-2, with TRBD1 matching 8 bases. The V gene's germline CDR1 is SGHTS and CDR2 YDEGEE. J gave up 9 bases and V 4 bases, and 11 bases lay outside the gene matches. There are 14 residues in the CDR3. The CDR3 bases are TGTGCCAGCAGCATAACAGGGGGGCTTCTTAGCTACACCTTC. Translated, it gives CASSITGGLLSYTF.

The chain combines TRBV9 with TRBJ2-1; 11 nucleotides line up with TRBD2. The germline V gene has CDR1 SGDLS and CDR2 YYNGEE. The length of the CDR3 is 16 residues. Trimming removed 0 bases from V and 3 bases from J; junction bases left unmatched: 2. CDR3 DNA sequence: TGTGCCAGCAGCGTAGGAGGGACTAGCGGCTACAATGAGCAGTTCTTC. Its translation: CASSVGGTSGYNEQFF.

Written as DNA, the CDR3 is TGTGCCAGCAGCCTGCGGCGAATCGGCTCCTACGAGCAGTACTTC. Protein sequence: CASSLRRIGSYEQYF. The chain couples TRBV5-6 to TRBJ2-7; D unclear. Trimming left V 4 bases short and J 0 bases short, with 14 bases between. Per the germline V gene, CDR1 is SGHDT and CDR2 is YYEEEE. The CDR3 runs to 15 residues.

The genes are TRBV7-2 and TRBJ1-1; 12 bases fit TRBD1. V was clipped by 6 bases and J by 4 bases; unmatched bases: 15. Germline assignment: CDR1 SGHTA and CDR2 FQGNSA. The CDR3 covers 18 residues. The CDR3 is CASSLQGTGGWASTEAFF. CDR3 sequence (DNA): TGTGCCAGCAGTCTCCAAGGGACAGGGGGCTGGGCGAGCACTGAAGCTTTCTTT.

V usage is TRBV29-1 and J usage is TRBJ2-1, with 9 bases lining up with TRBD2. The CDR3 length is 17 residues. The V gene's germline CDR1 is SQVTM and CDR2 ANQGSEA. The ends lost 1 base at V and 2 bases at J; junction bases unmatched: 9. In DNA, the CDR3 is TGCAGCGTTGAAGGAGGCCTGGCGGGGGGGGCCTACAATGAGCAGTTCTTC. This sequence encodes CSVEGGLAGGAYNEQFF.

V gene TRBV28 combines with J gene TRBJ2-7; 12 bases match TRBD2. The junction had 6 bases not matched to a gene; V was cut back by 4 bases and J by 2 bases. Germline-derived CDR1 and CDR2 are MDHEN and SYDVKM. The CDR3 covers 16 residues. The chain's CDR3 is CASSSPPSGRAYEQYF. In DNA, the CDR3 is TGTGCCAGCAGTTCTCCCCCTAGCGGGAGGGCCTACGAGCAGTACTTC. The full variable domain, in which reference TRBV28 and TRBJ2-7 provide the parts outside the CDR3, is DVKVTQSSRYLVKRTGEKVFLECVQDMDHENMFWYRQDPGLGLRLIYFSYDVKMKEKGDIPEGYSVSREKKERFSLILESASTNQTSMYLCASSSPPSGRAYEQYFGPGTRLTVT.

J is TRBJ2-5 and V is TRBV6-5; the D gene is possibly TRBD2 (6 bases). The CDR3 has 15 amino acids. The germline V gene has CDR1 MNHEY and CDR2 SVGAGI. V lost 6 bases to trimming and J lost 1 base, with 15 bases between them. The CDR3 DNA reads TGTGCCAGCAGCCGAACCGGGACTTTCCAAGAGACCCAGTACTTC. Residues: CASSRTGTFQETQYF.

The chain couples TRBV30 to TRBJ1-3, with no clear D. CDR1 and CDR2 (germline): GTSNPN, SVGIG (reference sequence). The V end lost 8 bases, the J end lost 4 bases, and 15 bases lay between the germline ends. The CDR3 is 13 amino acids. Here the CDR3 DNA reads TGTGCCAGGTCCACGACGGGAGGAAACACCATATATTTT. It yields the protein CARSTTGGNTIYF.

The V and J genes are TRBV9 and TRBJ2-7, with TRBD1 matching 8 bases. The CDR3 runs 16 residues. With V trimmed by 1 base and J by 2 bases, 8 bases remained unmatched. The germline V gene has CDR1 SGDLS and CDR2 YYNGEE. CDR3 region: CASSVPWTGRPYEQYF. The DNA of the CDR3 is TGTGCCAGCAGCGTACCCTGGACAGGGAGACCCTACGAGCAGTACTTC.

The genes are TRBV30 and TRBJ1-1; D might be TRBD1 (5 bases). The CDR3 is made up of 14 amino acids. V was pared by 0 bases and J by 4 bases, with 12 bases between. Germline values: CDR1 GTSNPN, CDR2 SVGIG (reference sequence). The CDR3 is CAWSVPGGGTEAFF. CDR3 DNA sequence: TGTGCCTGGAGTGTACCGGGGGGGGGCACTGAAGCTTTCTTT. The whole variable domain, remainder taken from reference TRBV30 and TRBJ1-1, is SQTIHQWPATLVQPVGSPLSLECTVEGTSNPNLYWYRQAAGRGLQLLFYSVGIGQISSEVPQNLSASRPQDRQFILSSKKLLLSDSGFYLCAWSVPGGGTEAFFGQGTRLTVV.

The J gene is TRBJ1-5, the V gene TRBV5-1, with a possible D match to TRBD1 (5 bases). The germline CDR1 and CDR2 sequences are SGHRS and YFSETQ. This CDR3 comprises 14 residues. V shed 4 bases and J shed 7 bases, with 15 bases lying between them. The CDR3 DNA reads TGCGCCAGCAGCCAGGGCGGTCCTCAACAGCCCCAGCATTTT. Its translation is CASSQGGPQQPQHF.

The chain recombines TRBV6-5 with TRBJ2-7, with 11 bases fitting TRBD1. The ends lost 6 bases at V and 3 bases at J; junction bases unmatched: 4. The CDR3 has 14 amino acids. Germline V gene lookup returns CDR1 MNHEY and CDR2 SVGAGI. CDR3 DNA: TGTGCCAGCAGCGCCGGGACAGGGGGCTACGAGCAGTACTTC. The encoded protein is CASSAGTGGYEQYF.

The chain links TRBV6-4 to TRBJ2-2, with 11 bases identical to TRBD2. Germline lookup yields CDR1 MRHNA and CDR2 SNTAGT. The CDR3 extends over 15 amino acids. V shed 0 bases, J shed 6 bases, and the junction held 0 bases outside the gene matches. The CDR3 coding sequence is TGTGCCAGCAGTGACTCACTAGCGGGAGCCGGGGAGCTGTTTTTT. This codes for CASSDSLAGAGELFF.

The CDR3 sequence is CASSVGVGDIAKTQYF. The CDR3 DNA sequence: TGTGCCAGCAGCGTAGGGGTGGGAGATATCGCAAAGACCCAGTACTTC. This chain connects TRBV9 to TRBJ2-5, with D possibly matching TRBD2 (5 bases). This CDR3 is built from 16 residues. Trimming removed 0 bases from V and 6 bases from J, with 18 bases in between. Germline-derived CDR1 and CDR2 are SGDLS and YYNGEE.

About this clone: The junction shows a germline mismatch at one end, possibly a read error. This sequence joins TRBV4-1 and TRBJ2-3, with 14 bases identical to TRBD2. The CDR3 is made up of 18 amino acids. Germline V gene lookup returns CDR1 MGHRA and CDR2 YSYEKL. The CDR3 coding sequence is TGCGCCAGCAGCCAAGCAAGCGGGACTAGCGGGGGTAGAGATAAGCAGTATTTT. This codes for CASSQASGTSGGRDKQYF.

The chain carries TRBV5-1 and TRBJ2-5; the match to TRBD2 covers 10 bases. Germline assignment: CDR1 SGHRS and CDR2 YFSETQ. V lost 2 bases, J lost 5 bases, and 6 bases stayed unmatched. CDR3 length: 15 residues. The CDR3 DNA reads TGCGCCAGCAGCTTCCTAGCGGGAGTAGATGAGACCCAGTACTTC. Translating it yields CASSFLAGVDETQYF.

The chain recombines TRBV6-5 with TRBJ2-7; 9 bases are shared with TRBD1. This CDR3 has 16 residues. Germline CDR1 and CDR2: MNHEY and SVGAGI. J lost 0 bases, V lost 3 bases, and 6 bases had no gene match. The CDR3 region has the DNA TGTGCCAGCAGTTATCGAGGACAGGGGAGCTCCTACGAGCAGTACTTC. Translation: CASSYRGQGSSYEQYF.

The J gene is TRBJ2-7, the V gene TRBV6-1, with D maybe TRBD2 (5 bases). V lost 7 bases, J lost 0 bases, and 7 bases lay in between. The CDR3 extends over 12 amino acids. The germline V gene encodes CDR1 MNHNS and CDR2 SASEGT. The DNA of the CDR3 is TGTGCCAGCAACGGGGACTCCTACGAGCAGTACTTC. This translates into CASNGDSYEQYF.

The chain links TRBV28 to TRBJ2-7; 7 nucleotides line up with TRBD2. V lost 5 bases to trimming and J lost 9 bases; unmatched junction nucleotides: 10. The CDR3 length is 13 residues. Germline V gene sequence: CDR1 MDHEN, CDR2 SYDVKM. The CDR3 protein is CASSRGVDRGQYF. CDR3 nucleotide sequence: TGTGCCAGCAGTCGGGGGGTGGACCGGGGGCAGTACTTC.

This sequence joins TRBV5-6 and TRBJ1-1, with 9 bases identical to TRBD1. CDR1 is SGHDT, CDR2 YYEEEE, per germline. The CDR3 sequence is 15 residues long. The V gene end was trimmed by 2 bases and the J gene end by 1 base; junction bases not matched to a gene: 3. In DNA, the CDR3 is TGTGCCAGCAGCTTACCGGGACAGGGGAACACTGAAGCTTTCTTT. It encodes CASSLPGQGNTEAFF.

The J gene is TRBJ1-1, the V gene TRBV10-3; no reliable D call. There are 18 residues in the CDR3. V lost 4 bases and J lost 0, with 21 bases in between. Germline V gene lookup returns CDR1 ENHRY and CDR2 SYGVKD. This CDR3 is CAISGGGLANGMNTEAFF. The CDR3 DNA follows: TGTGCCATCAGTGGCGGCGGGCTGGCAAATGGGATGAACACTGAAGCTTTCTTT.

The genes are TRBV18 and TRBJ2-7; 7 bases are shared with TRBD1. The CDR3 sequence is 15 residues long. Germline loops: CDR1 KGHSH, CDR2 LQKENI. The J segment lost 3 bases and the V segment lost 3 bases, leaving 8 bases of the junction unmatched. In DNA, the CDR3 is TGTGCCAGCTCACCGCAACCGGGACAGAACTACGAGCAGTACTTC. As protein: CASSPQPGQNYEQYF.

The CDR3 region has the DNA TGTGCCATCAGTGCTCCGAGACAGAGCAATCAGCCCCAGCATTTT. Its protein product is CAISAPRQSNQPQHF. This chain joins TRBV10-3 and TRBJ1-5, with D possibly matching TRBD1 (5 bases). Germline values: CDR1 ENHRY, CDR2 SYGVKD. CDR3 size: 15 residues. Trimming pared 4 bases from V and 1 base from J, leaving 11 bases between.

The chain uses TRBV29-1 and TRBJ2-1; the D gene is possibly TRBD2 (5 bases). With 8 bases removed from V and 6 bases from J, the gap between germline ends came to 11 bases. This CDR3 is 11 amino acids long. Germline V gives CDR1 SQVTM, CDR2 ANQGSEA. In nucleotides, the CDR3 is TGCAGCAGACCAGAGGGCAATGAGCAGTTCTTC. This codes for CSRPEGNEQFF.

This chain uses TRBV5-1 with TRBJ2-1; TRBD2 is a possible D gene (6 bases). The CDR3 has 15 residues. Trimming removed 6 bases from V and 1 base from J, with 14 bases in between. Germline CDR1 is SGHRS and CDR2 is YFSETQ. In DNA, the CDR3 is TGCGCCAGCAACATAGACGGGAGTTCCTACAATGAGCAGTTCTTC. It is translated as CASNIDGSSYNEQFF.

V usage is TRBV7-3 and J usage is TRBJ1-1, with TRBD1 as a possible D gene (6 bases). V lost 6 bases to trimming and J lost 3 bases, with 14 bases between them. The CDR3 is 14 residues long. Germline V gene sequence: CDR1 SGHTA, CDR2 FQGTGA. CDR3 DNA sequence: TGTGCCAGCAGACGGGACATATCGGACACTGAAGCTTTCTTT. Translated: CASRRDISDTEAFF.

The V call is TRBV19, the J call TRBJ2-2; 7 bases agree with TRBD1. The CDR3 consists of 16 residues. With V trimmed by 3 bases and J by 4 bases, 8 bases remained unmatched. Per germline, CDR1 LNHDA and CDR2 SQIVND (reference sequence). In DNA, the CDR3 is TGTGCCAGTAGTATCCCCAGGGGGATGTTCACCGGGGAGCTGTTTTTT. It translates to CASSIPRGMFTGELFF.